This T cell receptor (beta chain) was obtained from a study of OX40 agonist ivuxolimab in advanced cancers. The overall study: As their treatment, patients were administered ivuxolimab, an agonistic anti-OX40 (CD134) antibody. Three patients showed partial responses: one hepatocellular carcinoma and two cutaneous melanoma cases. Study results and caveats: Doses of 0.1 to 3.0 mg/kg were accompanied by clonal expansion of CD4+ and CD8+ blood T cells by week 6.

This clone was seen a handful of times. Its antigen is unidentified. Clones were read by immunoSEQ multiplex PCR, and TCRdb kept only the in-frame ones, dropping some. Of over 70,000 clones in the sample, around nine tenths were seen once. The CDR3 spans 14 residues. From germline, CDR1 is GTSNPN and CDR2 SVGIG (reference sequence). V shed 6 bases and J 4 bases; nucleotides not matched to a gene: 9. This sample comprised CD4+ or CD8+ T cells sorted from blood, obtained in a trial of the OX40 agonist ivuxolimab. The chain joins TRBV30 to TRBJ1-5, with 7 bases identical to TRBD1. The origin of this receptor is an adult with an advanced solid tumor such as melanoma, head and neck, liver or kidney cancer. DNA of the CDR3: TGTGCCTGCGATCTCGGACAGGCTAATCAGCCCCAGCATTTT. This sequence encodes CACDLGQANQPQHF.